The clone carrying this T cell receptor beta chain turned up a few times. Its antigen is not identified. This entry is derived from a study of cytomegalovirus exposure and HLA in healthy donors. The PCR used 60 Vbeta and 13 Jbeta primers. Only in-frame clones appear in the TCRdb table, and some are missing; sequencing was by immunoSEQ multiplex PCR. The sample lists over 75,000 clones; about 76% were seen once. Study-wide results and caveats: For most TCR sequences rarity was the rule, although some public TCRs occurred in many donors. Earlier results showed most TCR beta V segments being productive about 87% or about 30% of the time.

Every donor was a healthy person donating bone marrow. Sequencing input: PBMCs. The TCR comes from a man in his forties in good health and CMV-seropositive.

The CDR3 coding sequence is TGTGCCAGCAGCCAACGGTGGGCAGGGCGGAACACCATATATTTT. As protein: CASSQRWAGRNTIYF. V usage is TRBV14 and J usage is TRBJ1-3; the D gene is possibly TRBD1 (5 bases). The CDR3 is 15 residues long. CDR1 SGHDN and CDR2 FVKESK come from the germline V gene. V lost 2 bases and J 7 bases, leaving 15 bases between the germline ends.